This TCR beta chain stems from a study of cytomegalovirus exposure and HLA in healthy donors. Study results and caveats: Three CMV-associated chains were confirmed in vitro to be specific for CMV antigens. It was assumed in the presence/absence analyses that sequencing depth was roughly uniform across donors. Researchers counted 164 TCR beta chains as cytomegalovirus-associated. The likely origin of a cluster of highly shared sequence variants was a sequencing artifact.

The study ran its PCR with 60 Vbeta and 13 Jbeta primers. Assay used: immunoSEQ multiplex PCR; TCRdb lists only in-frame clones, some missing. The sample carries tens of thousands of clones, 60% to 80% recorded once. Concerning this clone itself: As yet, its antigen is unknown.

CDR1 and CDR2 (germline): ENHRY, SYGVKD. V lost 10 bases to trimming and J lost 3 bases; unmatched junction nucleotides: 1. The CDR3 runs to 14 residues. Sequenced sample: PBMCs. The receptor comes from a man between 25 and 39 years old in good health and CMV-seronegative. This chain joins TRBV10-3 and TRBJ2-1; 15 bases align to TRBD2. The CDR3 bases are TGTGCCACGGGACTAGCGGGGGGCTACAATGAGCAGTTCTTC. Its protein product is CATGLAGGYNEQFF.